This record covers a single TCR beta chain. These data belong to a study of T cell responses to AZD1222 COVID-19 vaccine. Libraries were prepared by immunoSEQ multiplex PCR; TCRdb keeps only in-frame clonotypes and omits some of them. The sample holds approximately 80,000 clones, 80% to 90% seen once. The source of this sequence is an adult who received the AZD1222 COVID-19 vaccine. Specimen: peripheral blood, collected 28 days after the second AZD1222 dose.

The CDR3 spells CAWSQGTTGNTIYF. CDR3 DNA: TGTGCCTGGAGTCAAGGGACAACTGGAAACACCATATATTTT. The V call is TRBV30, the J call TRBJ1-3, with a weak D call TRBD1 (6 bases). The germline CDR1 and CDR2 sequences are GTSNPN and SVGIG (reference sequence). V was clipped by 2 bases and J by 2 bases, with 10 bases between them. The CDR3 is 14 residues long.